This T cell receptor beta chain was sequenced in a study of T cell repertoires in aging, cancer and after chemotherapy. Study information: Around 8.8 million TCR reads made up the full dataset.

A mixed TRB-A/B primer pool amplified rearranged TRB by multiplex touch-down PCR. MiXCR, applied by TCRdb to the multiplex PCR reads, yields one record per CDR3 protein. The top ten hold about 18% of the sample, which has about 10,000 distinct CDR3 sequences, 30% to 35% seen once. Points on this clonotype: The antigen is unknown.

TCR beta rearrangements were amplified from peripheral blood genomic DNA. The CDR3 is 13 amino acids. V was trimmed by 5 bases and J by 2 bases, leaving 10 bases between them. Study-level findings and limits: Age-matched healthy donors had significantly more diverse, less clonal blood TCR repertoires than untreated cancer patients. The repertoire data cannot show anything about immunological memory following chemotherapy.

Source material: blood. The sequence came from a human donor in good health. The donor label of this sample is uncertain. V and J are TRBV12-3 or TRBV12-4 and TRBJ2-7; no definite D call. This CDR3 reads CASSNRAPYEQYF. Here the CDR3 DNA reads TGTGCCAGCAGTAATCGGGCCCCCTACGAGCAGTACTTC.